One sample yielded the 30 T cell receptor beta chains listed below, sequenced in a study of shared clonotypes between healthy human individuals. The protocol was immunoSEQ multiplex PCR, while the TCRdb copy is restricted to in-frame clones and leaves out a portion. The data hold some 1,400,000 clones, with roughly 97% observed a single time. Sequencing was performed on naive CD4+ T cells sorted from blood. The subset denotes: CD45RA+ positively selected. The receptor source for this set is a man aged 25-45 years in good health.

The rearrangement joins TRBV5-1 to TRBJ2-7; TRBD1 might be the D (6 bases). V lost 4 bases to trimming and J lost 5 bases, with 10 bases between them. CDR1 and CDR2 (germline): SGHRS, YFSETQ. CDR3 length: 12 amino acids. The CDR3, as DNA: TGCGCCAGCAGCCCGGACAGTAACGAGCAGTACTTC. Residues: CASSPDSNEQYF.

The chain employs TRBV5-1 and TRBJ2-2, with unresolved D. The CDR3 runs to 16 residues. Germline V lookup: CDR1 SGHRS, CDR2 YFSETQ. Trimming removed 5 bases at V and 0 bases at J, with 14 bases between. In DNA form, the CDR3 reads TGCGCCAGCAGTGCGGTCCGAGACGCGAACACCGGGGAGCTGTTTTTT. Encoded protein: CASSAVRDANTGELFF.

Concerning this clone: Other DNA sequences in this sample translate to the same CDR3. The V and J genes are TRBV7-3 and TRBJ2-3; 7 bases align to TRBD1. Per germline, CDR1 SGHTA and CDR2 FQGTGA. The CDR3 runs to 13 residues. V lost 5 bases, J lost 3 bases, and 2 bases stayed unmatched. The CDR3 region has the DNA TGTGCCAGCAGCCTACAGGGGACAGATACGCAGTATTTT. This gives the protein CASSLQGTDTQYF.

V and J are TRBV6-5 and TRBJ1-1; a possible D gene is TRBD1 (5 bases). The CDR3 spans 14 residues. V dropped 2 bases and J dropped 10 bases, with 17 bases sitting between them. Germline loops: CDR1 MNHEY, CDR2 SVGAGI. The CDR3 DNA follows: TGTGCCAGCAGTTACCTGGGGGGGACTGGTACAGCTTTCTTT. Translation: CASSYLGGTGTAFF.

This rearrangement joins TRBV5-4 to TRBJ1-1; 9 bases agree with TRBD1. The V and J ends lost 4 bases and 6 bases, in that order; junction bases with no gene match: 10. The CDR3 contains 15 residues. Germline loops: CDR1 SGHNT, CDR2 YYREEE (reference sequence). The CDR3 DNA reads as TGTGCCAGCAGCGGAATGACAGGGGGTGTACCTGAAGCTTTCTTT. This encodes CASSGMTGGVPEAFF.

This chain connects TRBV7-2 to TRBJ2-7; the D is unclear. The CDR3 is made up of 15 amino acids. V gave up 1 base and J gave up 3 bases, with 13 bases separating them. CDR1 is SGHTA and CDR2 is FQGNSA in the germline V gene. DNA of the CDR3: TGTGCCAGCAGCTTAGGATCAGGCAGCCACTACGAGCAGTACTTC. Translated: CASSLGSGSHYEQYF.

This chain links TRBV9 with TRBJ2-1, with a weak D call TRBD2 (6 bases). Germline V gene data show CDR1 as SGDLS and CDR2 as YYNGEE. V lost 3 bases to trimming and J lost 3 bases, with 13 bases between them. The CDR3 length is 15 residues. As DNA, the CDR3 is TGTGCCAGCAGCGGGTTCGGGGGTTTCTACAATGAGCAGTTCTTC. Its translation is CASSGFGGFYNEQFF. Filled out from reference TRBV9 and TRBJ2-1, the complete variable domain reads DSGVTQTPKHLITATGQRVTLRCSPRSGDLSVYWYQQSLDQGLQFLIQYYNGEERAKGNILERFSAQQFPDLHSELNLSSLELGDSALYFCASSGFGGFYNEQFFGPGTRLTVL.

The chain is built from TRBV2 and TRBJ2-5; D tentatively reads TRBD1 or TRBD2 (6 bases each). Trimming shortened V by 5 bases and J by 0 bases, and 13 bases separated the two germline ends. The CDR3 covers 15 residues. Germline CDR1 and CDR2: SNHLY and FYNNEI. The CDR3: CASSPRGAYQETQYF. The DNA for the CDR3 is TGTGCCAGCAGTCCGAGGGGGGCCTACCAAGAGACCCAGTACTTC.

V usage is TRBV9 and J usage is TRBJ2-1; 7 nucleotides agree with TRBD2. V shed 1 base, J shed 4 bases, and the junction held 8 bases outside the gene matches. CDR3 length equals 16 residues. Per germline, CDR1 SGDLS and CDR2 YYNGEE. CDR3 region: CASSVLAAVGYNEQFF. CDR3 in DNA: TGTGCCAGCAGCGTACTAGCGGCCGTCGGGTACAATGAGCAGTTCTTC.

A remark on this clone: This CDR3 is missing its conserved last phenylalanine or tryptophan, likely due to a read error. No DNA is shown, since the ends of the CDR3 on it are uncertain; the CDR3 is the one TCRdb lists. This chain joins TRBV7-2 and TRBJ1-4; the D call of TRBD1 is as the table states it, not checked on the DNA. Germline CDR1 reads SGHTA; CDR2 reads FQGNSA. The CDR3 region is 17 residues in length, termini included. The CDR3 sequence is CASSRLGVTGGAPPVDL.

The rearrangement uses TRBV19 and TRBJ2-2; the D gene is possibly TRBD2 (6 bases). V was clipped by 6 bases and J by 4 bases, with 15 bases between them. The V gene's germline CDR1 is LNHDA and CDR2 SQIVND (reference sequence). The CDR3 consists of 15 residues. The CDR3 loop reads CASSYGRELTGELFF. DNA of the CDR3: TGTGCCAGTAGCTATGGGCGGGAACTCACCGGGGAGCTGTTTTTT.

The V and J genes are TRBV6-1 and TRBJ2-2, with D hard to call. Between the trimmed V and J ends, which lost 4 bases and 6 bases, there was a span of 9 bases. This CDR3 spans 13 amino acids. From germline, CDR1 is MNHNS and CDR2 SASEGT. As DNA, the CDR3 is TGTGCCAGCAGTGGGGTGTTAGCCGGGGAGCTGTTTTTT. This translates into CASSGVLAGELFF.

The chain recombines TRBV28 with TRBJ2-7, with 10 bases fitting TRBD1. J lost 2 bases, V lost 0 bases, and 1 base had no gene match. This CDR3 has 15 residues. CDR1 is MDHEN, CDR2 SYDVKM, per germline. CDR3 coding DNA: TGTGCCAGCAGTTTATGGGGGACAGGGGCCTACGAGCAGTACTTC. The encoded protein is CASSLWGTGAYEQYF.

This chain links TRBV19 with TRBJ2-1; 13 bases fit TRBD2. The J segment lost 2 bases and the V segment lost 6 bases, leaving 13 bases of the junction unmatched. The germline gives CDR1 LNHDA, CDR2 SQIVND (reference sequence). The CDR3 spans 19 residues. DNA for the CDR3: TGTGCCAGTAGCCGGAACCCGGGACTAGCGGGAAAACCCTACAATGAGCAGTTCTTC. Its translation: CASSRNPGLAGKPYNEQFF.

This sequence joins TRBV5-5 and TRBJ2-2, with TRBD1 matching 8 bases. Germline CDR1 and CDR2: SGHKS and YYEKEE (reference sequence). J lost 5 bases, V lost 2 bases, and 14 bases had no gene match. This CDR3 has 18 amino acids. The CDR3 sequence is CASSFQTGVAGGTGELFF. CDR3 nucleotide sequence: TGTGCCAGCAGCTTCCAGACAGGGGTGGCTGGAGGGACCGGGGAGCTGTTTTTT.

This clone was counted once. The rearrangement joins TRBV18 to TRBJ1-1, with D unclear. Germline lookup yields CDR1 KGHSH and CDR2 LQKENI. The V end lost 6 bases, the J end lost 0 bases, and 8 bases lay between the germline ends. The CDR3 is 13 residues long. CDR3 protein: CASSFDMNTEAFF. CDR3 nucleotides: TGTGCCAGCTCCTTCGATATGAACACTGAAGCTTTCTTT.

The V gene is TRBV5-1, the J gene TRBJ2-3, with D tentatively TRBD1 (5 bases). The germline V gene encodes CDR1 SGHRS and CDR2 YFSETQ. CDR3 length: 15 residues. V lost 0 bases and J 2 bases, leaving 10 bases between the germline ends. The CDR3 region has the DNA TGCGCCAGCAGCTTGGTCAGGGCCCACACAGATACGCAGTATTTT. Amino acids: CASSLVRAHTDTQYF.

The chain recombines TRBV9 with TRBJ2-7; weak D call: TRBD1 (6 bases). This CDR3 comprises 16 residues. CDR1 SGDLS and CDR2 YYNGEE come from the germline V gene. With 3 bases removed from V and 5 bases from J, the gap between germline ends came to 21 bases. The CDR3 reads CASSEEVGRGMDEQYF. CDR3 in DNA: TGTGCCAGCAGCGAGGAGGTGGGCAGGGGTATGGACGAGCAGTACTTC.

The chain is built from TRBV5-4 and TRBJ2-7, with 10 bases lining up with TRBD2. CDR1 and CDR2 from the germline V gene are SGHNT and YYREEE (reference sequence). The CDR3 is 16 amino acids. V lost 2 bases and J lost 3; bases outside the gene matches: 8. The CDR3 spells CASSFLSSGRGYEQYF. The CDR3 region has the DNA TGTGCCAGCAGCTTCCTTTCTAGCGGGAGAGGCTACGAGCAGTACTTC. Filled out from reference TRBV5-4 and TRBJ2-7, the complete variable domain reads ETGVTQSPTHLIKTRGQQVTLRCSSQSGHNTVSWYQQALGQGPQFIFQYYREEENGRGNFPPRFSGLQFPNYSSELNVNALELDDSALYLCASSFLSSGRGYEQYFGPGTRLTVT.

In its sample, this clone was seen once. The J gene is TRBJ2-5, the V gene TRBV5-6; D tentatively fits TRBD1 or TRBD2 (5 bases each). Germline V gives CDR1 SGHDT, CDR2 YYEEEE. The CDR3 has 15 amino acids. V dropped 3 bases and J dropped 0 bases, with 12 bases sitting between them. Here the CDR3 DNA reads TGTGCCAGCAGCTGGGCGGGCAGGGACCAAGAGACCCAGTACTTC. Amino acid sequence: CASSWAGRDQETQYF.

The chain links TRBV6-1 to TRBJ1-1; no firm D call. The germline V and J ends were trimmed by 4 bases and 0 bases, with 6 bases remaining between them. CDR3 size: 13 residues. CDR1 and CDR2 from the germline V gene are MNHNS and SASEGT. The CDR3 DNA is TGTGCCAGCAGTGTAACAGTGAACACTGAAGCTTTCTTT. It specifies CASSVTVNTEAFF.

The rearrangement links TRBV28 to TRBJ1-4, with D perhaps TRBD1 (6 bases). CDR3 length: 16 amino acids. Germline V CDR1 and CDR2: MDHEN, SYDVKM. Trimming stripped 5 bases from V and 3 bases from J, with 16 bases between. CDR3 protein: CASSPSGALSNEKLFF. CDR3 DNA: TGTGCCAGCAGTCCATCGGGGGCGCTTTCTAATGAAAAACTGTTTTTT.

The gene calls are TRBV6-6 and TRBJ2-3; D possibly matches TRBD1 or TRBD2 (5 bases each). CDR1 MNHNY and CDR2 SVGAGI come from the germline V gene (reference sequence). V was clipped by 1 base and J by 8 bases, with 16 bases between them. The CDR3 loop spans 15 amino acids. The CDR3 DNA follows: TGTGCCAGCAGTTACTTCCCTCGGGGCGGCGGTACGCAGTATTTT. This gives the protein CASSYFPRGGGTQYF.

CDR3 loop: CASSSYTRVNTEAFF. Written as DNA, the CDR3 is TGTGCCAGCAGTTCTTATACCAGGGTGAACACTGAAGCTTTCTTT. The chain joins TRBV27 to TRBJ1-1; possible D gene TRBD1, 5 bases. Germline V gene sequence: CDR1 MNHEY, CDR2 SMNVEV (reference sequence). This CDR3 has 15 residues. Deletions cut 4 bases from V and 0 bases from J, with 12 bases between.

This rearrangement joins TRBV19 to TRBJ2-7; maybe TRBD1 (5 bases). Germline V gives CDR1 LNHDA, CDR2 SQIVND (reference sequence). Trimming removed 4 bases at V and 3 bases at J, with 10 bases between. This CDR3 has 13 residues. The CDR3 region has the DNA TGTGCCAGTAGTACCCTAGACAGCTACGAGCAGTACTTC. It is translated as CASSTLDSYEQYF.

The chain employs TRBV6-1 and TRBJ2-7; 7 bases are a match to TRBD1. The length of the CDR3 is 14 residues. Trimming took 4 bases from V and 1 from J; bases not matched to a gene: 4. Germline lookup yields CDR1 MNHNS and CDR2 SASEGT. DNA for the CDR3: TGTGCCAGCAGTGTGGACAGGCCTTCCTACGAGCAGTACTTC. Translating it yields CASSVDRPSYEQYF.

The chain's CDR3 is CASSQGPADTQYF. CDR3 DNA: TGTGCCAGCAGCCAAGGCCCCGCAGATACGCAGTATTTT. This chain uses TRBV14 with TRBJ2-3; D ambiguous. Germline V gene lookup returns CDR1 SGHDN and CDR2 FVKESK. The CDR3 consists of 13 residues. Trimming removed 1 base from V and 4 bases from J, with 6 bases in between.

This rearrangement joins TRBV5-1 to TRBJ1-4; D not certain. Germline CDR1 and CDR2: SGHRS and YFSETQ. V shed 1 base and J shed 0 bases, with 10 bases lying between them. There are 16 residues in the CDR3. The CDR3 reads CASSLYGAATNEKLFF. The CDR3 DNA reads TGCGCCAGCAGCTTGTACGGCGCCGCAACTAATGAAAAACTGTTTTTT.

The chain employs TRBV4-1 and TRBJ2-2; 9 bases map to TRBD2. Trimming removed 4 bases from V and 5 bases from J; junction bases left unmatched: 5. Germline V gene lookup returns CDR1 MGHRA and CDR2 YSYEKL. CDR3 length: 15 amino acids. CDR3 protein: CASSLAGGRTGELFF. The CDR3, as DNA: TGCGCCAGCAGCCTCGCGGGAGGGCGGACCGGGGAGCTGTTTTTT.

The J gene is TRBJ2-7, the V gene TRBV27; perhaps TRBD2 as D (6 bases). The CDR3 length is 14 residues. Germline V lookup: CDR1 MNHEY, CDR2 SMNVEV (reference sequence). Trimming pared 6 bases from V and 1 base from J, leaving 13 bases between. The CDR3 region is CASRTRGRSYEQYF. The CDR3 DNA reads TGTGCCAGCAGGACCCGAGGGAGGTCCTACGAGCAGTACTTC.